These 23 T cell receptor beta chains share one sample of origin, sequenced in a study of cytomegalovirus exposure and HLA in healthy donors. The PCR employed 60 Vbeta primers together with 13 Jbeta primers. Only in-frame clones appear in the TCRdb table, and some are missing; sequencing was by immunoSEQ multiplex PCR. This repertoire includes more than 90,000 clones. Material: PBMCs. These receptor sequences come from a man aged 40-49 years in good health and CMV-seropositive.

The CDR3 loop is CASSREGTRGEQFF. The CDR3 nucleotides read TGTGCCAGCAGCCGGGAGGGGACCCGAGGTGAGCAGTTCTTC. V and J are TRBV7-2 and TRBJ2-1, with TRBD2 matching over 8 bases. This CDR3 region has 14 residues. V lost 5 bases to trimming and J lost 9 bases; unmatched junction nucleotides: 9. Germline CDR1 SGHTA, CDR2 FQGNSA.

The rearrangement joins TRBV30 to TRBJ2-1; D gene uncertain. Germline V lookup: CDR1 GTSNPN, CDR2 SVGIG (reference sequence). Trimming cost V 3 bases and J 4 bases, with 10 bases left between them. The length of the CDR3 is 13 residues. CDR3 amino acids: CAWRADLYNEQFF. The CDR3 bases are TGTGCCTGGAGGGCCGACTTATACAATGAGCAGTTCTTC. Supplemented by reference TRBV30 and TRBJ2-1, the full variable domain reads SQTIHQWPATLVQPVGSPLSLECTVEGTSNPNLYWYRQAAGRGLQLLFYSVGIGQISSEVPQNLSASRPQDRQFILSSKKLLLSDSGFYLCAWRADLYNEQFFGPGTRLTVL.

The chain combines TRBV6-5 with TRBJ2-2; TRBD2 matches 10 bases. This CDR3 spans 16 amino acids. CDR1 MNHEY and CDR2 SVGAGI come from the germline V gene. Trimming at V came to 3 bases and at J to 4 bases, leaving 5 bases not matched to a gene. CDR3 loop: CASSYEGLAITGELFF. CDR3 in DNA: TGTGCCAGCAGTTATGAGGGACTAGCGATCACCGGGGAGCTGTTTTTT.

The J gene is TRBJ2-3, the V gene TRBV6-1; possibly TRBD1 for D (6 bases). Germline CDR1 is MNHNS and CDR2 is SASEGT. The germline V and J ends were trimmed by 5 bases and 0 bases, with 12 bases remaining between them. The length of the CDR3 is 15 residues. CDR3 protein: CASSLQGLSTDTQYF. The CDR3 region has the DNA TGTGCCAGCAGTCTACAGGGTCTGAGCACAGATACGCAGTATTTT.

The rearrangement links TRBV7-2 to TRBJ1-3; D unresolved. CDR3 length: 16 residues. V was clipped by 1 base and J by 2 bases, with 12 bases between them. Germline loops: CDR1 SGHTA, CDR2 FQGNSA. CDR3 bases: TGTGCCAGCAGCTTAGACGACACCCGGACTGGAAACACCATATATTTT. This encodes CASSLDDTRTGNTIYF. Complete variable domain (other parts from reference TRBV7-2 and TRBJ1-3): GAGVSQSPSNKVTEKGKDVELRCDPISGHTALYWYRQSLGQGLEFLIYFQGNSAPDKSGLPSDRFSAERTGGSVSTLTIQRTQQEDSAVYLCASSLDDTRTGNTIYFGEGSWLTVV.

The chain joins TRBV4-1 to TRBJ2-3, with 8 bases identical to TRBD2. With 0 bases clipped from V and 14 bases from J, the junction kept 7 bases outside the gene matches. The germline gives CDR1 MGHRA, CDR2 YSYEKL. CDR3 length: 13 residues. The CDR3 spells CASSQELAAVRYF. DNA for the CDR3: TGCGCCAGCAGCCAAGAACTAGCGGCAGTAAGGTATTTT.

The rearrangement joins TRBV25-1 to TRBJ2-5; the D gene is possibly TRBD1 (5 bases). Per the germline V gene, CDR1 is MGHDK and CDR2 is SYGVNS. The V gene lost 5 bases and the J gene lost 7 bases, with 20 bases spanning the gap. This CDR3 region has 15 residues. The DNA for the CDR3 is TGTGCCAGCAGTCCTCCTTACGAAGGGGCAGGGACCCAGTACTTC. It codes for CASSPPYEGAGTQYF.

This rearrangement joins TRBV11-2 to TRBJ1-3; D gene uncertain. The V gene's germline CDR1 is SGHAT and CDR2 FQNNGV. The CDR3 sequence is 14 residues long. Trimming removed 7 bases at V and 4 bases at J, with 14 bases between. The CDR3 loop is CASTRGGVGNTIYF. For the CDR3, the DNA is TGTGCCAGCACCCGGGGAGGAGTCGGAAACACCATATATTTT.

The chain carries TRBV19 and TRBJ2-7; a possible D gene is TRBD1 (5 bases). V lost 1 base and J 0 bases, leaving 16 bases between the germline ends. CDR1 is LNHDA, CDR2 SQIVND, per germline (reference sequence). This CDR3 has 17 residues. CDR3: CASSIGEDSSSSYEQYF. The CDR3 DNA reads as TGTGCCAGTAGTATAGGGGAAGACAGCTCAAGCTCCTACGAGCAGTACTTC.

The chain links TRBV28 to TRBJ1-1; the D gene is possibly TRBD1 (5 bases). Germline V gene sequence: CDR1 MDHEN, CDR2 SYDVKM. The CDR3 spans 14 residues. V gave up 5 bases and J gave up 1 base, with 11 bases separating them. The CDR3 nucleotides are TGTGCCAGCAGTCTACACCAGGGGAACACTGAAGCTTTCTTT. This sequence encodes CASSLHQGNTEAFF.

This chain connects TRBV29-1 to TRBJ2-7; 12 nucleotides line up with TRBD2. This CDR3 spans 17 amino acids. CDR1 is SQVTM, CDR2 ANQGSEA, per germline. Trimming took 7 bases from V and 4 from J; bases not matched to a gene: 17. Written as DNA, the CDR3 is TGCAGCGCGCGGACTAGCGGGATTAAAAACCAAGATTACGAGCAGTACTTC. Protein: CSARTSGIKNQDYEQYF.

Comment on this clone: The same CDR3 can be traced to other DNA sequences in this sample. This sequence joins TRBV5-1 and TRBJ2-7; 7 bases are a match to TRBD1. The CDR3 extends over 14 amino acids. V was pared by 0 bases and J by 3 bases, with 3 bases of the junction left unmatched. Per the germline V gene, CDR1 is SGHRS and CDR2 is YFSETQ. The CDR3 loop is CASSLGQGLYEQYF. CDR3 nucleotide sequence: TGCGCCAGCAGCTTGGGACAGGGTCTCTACGAGCAGTACTTC.

The rearrangement links TRBV9 to TRBJ2-7; a weak D match, TRBD2 (6 bases). V lost 0 bases and J 6 bases, leaving 10 bases between the germline ends. The CDR3 runs 13 residues. The germline gives CDR1 SGDLS, CDR2 YYNGEE. The chain's CDR3 is CASSVVSGVEQYF. Here the CDR3 DNA reads TGTGCCAGCAGCGTAGTGTCGGGGGTCGAGCAGTACTTC.

This chain uses TRBV6-5 with TRBJ2-1, with a tentative D call TRBD2 (6 bases). There are 15 residues in the CDR3. Per germline, CDR1 MNHEY and CDR2 SVGAGI. V was cut by 3 bases and J by 9 bases, with 18 bases left in between. CDR3 sequence reads: CASSYSRLGLSEQFF. The CDR3 nucleotides are TGTGCCAGCAGTTATTCCCGACTAGGACTGAGTGAGCAGTTCTTC.

The gene calls are TRBV2 and TRBJ2-5, with 8 bases matching TRBD1. The CDR3 is 17 residues long. With V trimmed by 1 base and J by 3 bases, 10 bases remained unmatched. Germline CDR1 is SNHLY and CDR2 is FYNNEI. This CDR3 reads CASSEVMSRDRKETQYF. In DNA, the CDR3 is TGTGCCAGCAGTGAAGTGATGTCCCGGGACAGGAAAGAGACCCAGTACTTC.

Comments on this clone: One junction end does not reproduce the germline sequence, and a read error may be involved. This sequence joins TRBV7-7 and TRBJ2-1; 7 bases line up with TRBD2. The CDR3 extends over 13 amino acids. Germline V lookup: CDR1 SSHAT, CDR2 FNYEAQ (reference sequence). The CDR3 DNA follows: TGTGCTAGCAGCGGGGACTTACCGGGTGAGCAGTTCTTC. As protein: CASSGDLPGEQFF.

The chain is built from TRBV7-3 and TRBJ2-7, with D possibly being TRBD1 (6 bases). CDR1 SGHTA and CDR2 FQGTGA come from the germline V gene. Between the trimmed V and J ends, which lost 5 bases and 1 base, there was a span of 21 bases. This CDR3 has 17 residues. The CDR3 bases are TGTGCCAGCAGCGAATGGGGGCGGGCTGAGGGGTCCTACGAGCAGTACTTC. Protein product: CASSEWGRAEGSYEQYF.

CDR3 sequence: CASSLKGLGETQYF. DNA of the CDR3: TGTGCCAGCAGCTTGAAAGGACTAGGAGAGACCCAGTACTTC. V usage is TRBV5-4 and J usage is TRBJ2-5, with 7 positions matching TRBD2. Germline V gives CDR1 SGHNT, CDR2 YYREEE (reference sequence). The J segment lost 4 bases and the V segment lost 1 base, leaving 4 bases of the junction unmatched. This CDR3 is built from 14 residues. Full variable domain (missing parts from reference TRBV5-4 and TRBJ2-5): ETGVTQSPTHLIKTRGQQVTLRCSSQSGHNTVSWYQQALGQGPQFIFQYYREEENGRGNFPPRFSGLQFPNYSSELNVNALELDDSALYLCASSLKGLGETQYFGPGTRLLVL.

This chain uses TRBV18 with TRBJ2-7; 7 bases map to TRBD1. Germline V gene sequence: CDR1 KGHSH, CDR2 LQKENI. The V gene end was trimmed by 6 bases and the J gene end by 6 bases; junction bases not matched to a gene: 8. The CDR3 consists of 13 residues. CDR3 coding DNA: TGTGCCAGCTCCTTCGGACAGGAGCTCGAGCAGTACTTC. Protein sequence: CASSFGQELEQYF.

This sequence joins TRBV15 and TRBJ1-3; tentatively, D is TRBD1 (6 bases). Germline V gene sequence: CDR1 LNHNV, CDR2 YYDKDF (reference sequence). The V and J ends lost 0 bases and 3 bases respectively, with 15 bases between them. There are 17 residues in the CDR3. The CDR3 sequence is CATSRDPQGRSGNTIYF. For the CDR3, the DNA is TGTGCCACCAGCAGAGATCCACAGGGAAGAAGTGGAAACACCATATATTTT.

The J gene is TRBJ2-1, the V gene TRBV5-4; D might be TRBD1 (5 bases). The CDR3 has 14 residues. In germline, CDR1 is SGHNT, CDR2 YYREEE (reference sequence). Trimming removed 0 bases at V and 7 bases at J, with 11 bases between. The CDR3 DNA is TGTGCCAGCAGCTTGGTTTTGGGGCAGAATGAGCAGTTCTTC. This translates into CASSLVLGQNEQFF.

The V call is TRBV9, the J call TRBJ2-1; TRBD2 agrees at 8 bases. Germline V gene sequence: CDR1 SGDLS, CDR2 YYNGEE. Trimming at V came to 0 bases and at J to 7 bases, leaving 6 bases not matched to a gene. This CDR3 comprises 15 residues. The CDR3 protein is CASSVAAGVSNEQFF. Written as DNA, the CDR3 is TGTGCCAGCAGCGTAGCAGCGGGAGTTTCGAATGAGCAGTTCTTC.

This sequence joins TRBV7-6 and TRBJ1-5; 9 nucleotides align to TRBD1. The V gene end was trimmed by 1 base and the J gene end by 6 bases; junction bases not matched to a gene: 4. The CDR3 is 15 residues long. Per germline, CDR1 SGHVS and CDR2 FNYEAQ. The CDR3 is CASSLGGTGSQPQHF. Written as DNA, the CDR3 is TGTGCCAGCAGCTTAGGGGGGACAGGGAGTCAGCCCCAGCATTTT.